Listed below are T cell receptor beta chains from one sample, sequenced in a study of vaccination and CD4 T cells after COVID-19. Their recognized antigens are unknown. TCRdb redid the calling of the PCR reads with MiXCR, one entry per CDR3 protein. Of roughly 15,000 distinct CDR3 sequences listed, about three quarters are singletons. The sequencing input was CD4+ T cells from blood, cultured in vitro. Source of these receptors: a human donor who had recovered from COVID-19. Both conserved end residues are part of each CDR3.

V gene	J gene	CDR3 protein
TRBV7-2	TRBJ2-6	CASSLTGANVLTF
TRBV6-1	TRBJ1-1	CASSRVLGNTEAFF
TRBV7-2	TRBJ1-2	CASSPRPWGSGDINYGYTF
TRBV11-2	TRBJ2-3	CASSSLANAVTQYF
TRBV20-1	TRBJ2-7	CSARERQGIGDEQYF
TRBV28	TRBJ1-2	CVSSSRRRGREGYTF
TRBV7-3	TRBJ1-6	CASSLTRQSPLHF
TRBV7-8	TRBJ1-2	CASSSTGLGYTF
TRBV2	TRBJ2-5	CASSVGRLVGETQYF
TRBV12-3/TRBV12-4	TRBJ2-7	CASSLEGMPTREQYF
TRBV6-2/TRBV6-3	TRBJ2-5	CASSPRAKRGETQYF
TRBV20-1	TRBJ2-5	CSARDYLAGGRQETQYF
TRBV6-1	TRBJ1-6	CASSEWDRVNSPLHF
TRBV20-1	TRBJ1-5	CSAASDGYLRRGNQPQHF
TRBV7-6	TRBJ2-2	CASSWPPPGENTGELFF
TRBV6-5	TRBJ2-1	CASSYEGGRAYNEQFF
TRBV7-2	TRBJ2-1	CASSFIRGSYNEQFF
TRBV6-5	TRBJ1-6	CASRYENNSPLHF
TRBV7-2	TRBJ2-7	CASSFSRSYEQYF
TRBV20-1	TRBJ2-1	CSAPRLYNEQFF
TRBV12-3/TRBV12-4	TRBJ2-1	CASTGFQGLNEQFF
TRBV20-1	TRBJ2-2	CSASHGSRTGELFF
TRBV24-1	TRBJ2-3	CATRGGTDTQYF
TRBV28	TRBJ1-2	CASRKEGPGRGYTF
TRBV4-3	TRBJ2-3	CASSQDPPDTQYF
TRBV12-3/TRBV12-4	TRBJ2-7	CASSMGLAYSYEQYF
TRBV7-2	TRBJ2-1	CASRKTVTLYNEQFF